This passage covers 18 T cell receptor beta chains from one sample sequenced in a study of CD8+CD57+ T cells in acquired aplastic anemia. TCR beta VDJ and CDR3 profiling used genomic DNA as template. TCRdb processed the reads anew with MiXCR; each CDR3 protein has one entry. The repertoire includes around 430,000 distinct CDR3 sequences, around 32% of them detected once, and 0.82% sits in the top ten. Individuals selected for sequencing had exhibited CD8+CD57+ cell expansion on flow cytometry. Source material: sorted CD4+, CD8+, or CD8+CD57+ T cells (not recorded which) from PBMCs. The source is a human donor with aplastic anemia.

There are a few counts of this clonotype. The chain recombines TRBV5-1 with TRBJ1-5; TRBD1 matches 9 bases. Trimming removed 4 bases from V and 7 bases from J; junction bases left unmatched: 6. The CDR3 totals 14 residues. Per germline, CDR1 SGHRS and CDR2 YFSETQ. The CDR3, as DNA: TGCGCCAGCAGCGCCGGGGACAGGGAACAGCCCCAGCATTTT. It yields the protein CASSAGDREQPQHF.

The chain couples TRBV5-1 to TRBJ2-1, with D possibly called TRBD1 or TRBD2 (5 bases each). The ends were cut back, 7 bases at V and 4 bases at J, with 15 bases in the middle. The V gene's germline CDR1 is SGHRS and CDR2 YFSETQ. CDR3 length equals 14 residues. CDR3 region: CASGTPAEYNEQFF. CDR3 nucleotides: TGCGCCAGCGGGACCCCTGCGGAGTACAATGAGCAGTTCTTC.

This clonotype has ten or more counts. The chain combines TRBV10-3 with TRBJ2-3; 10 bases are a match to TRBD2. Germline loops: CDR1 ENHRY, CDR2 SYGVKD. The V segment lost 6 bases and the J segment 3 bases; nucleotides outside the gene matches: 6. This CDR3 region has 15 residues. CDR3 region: CAIRERGGITDTQYF. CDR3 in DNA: TGTGCCATCAGGGAGCGGGGGGGCATAACAGATACGCAGTATTTT.

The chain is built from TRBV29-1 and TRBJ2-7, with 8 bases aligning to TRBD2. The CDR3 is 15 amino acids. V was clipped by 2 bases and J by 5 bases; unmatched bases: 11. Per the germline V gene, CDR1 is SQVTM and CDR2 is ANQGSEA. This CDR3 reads CSVEPREGTTNEQYF. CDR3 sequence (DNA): TGCAGCGTTGAACCCCGGGAGGGGACTACAAACGAGCAGTACTTC.

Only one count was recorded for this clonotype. CDR3 protein: CATSRERTGWEAFF. DNA for the CDR3: TGTGCCACCAGCAGAGAAAGGACGGGGTGGGAAGCTTTCTTT. The chain is built from TRBV15 and TRBJ1-1; D ambiguous. The germline CDR1 and CDR2 sequences are LNHNV and YYDKDF (reference sequence). The CDR3 has 14 amino acids. V was clipped by 0 bases and J by 8 bases, with 13 bases between them. The complete variable domain, with remaining parts taken from reference TRBV15 and TRBJ1-1, reads DAMVIQNPRYQVTQFGKPVTLSCSQTLNHNVMYWYQQKSSQAPKLLFHYYDKDFNNEADTPDNFQSRRPNTSFCFLDIRSPGLGDTAMYLCATSRERTGWEAFFGQGTRLTVV.

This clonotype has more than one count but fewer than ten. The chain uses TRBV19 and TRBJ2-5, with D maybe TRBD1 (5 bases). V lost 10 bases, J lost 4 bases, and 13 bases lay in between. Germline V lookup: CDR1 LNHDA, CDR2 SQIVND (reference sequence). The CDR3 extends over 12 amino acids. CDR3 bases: TGTGCCACCAAAGGGGCAGGAGAGACCCAGTACTTC. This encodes CATKGAGETQYF.

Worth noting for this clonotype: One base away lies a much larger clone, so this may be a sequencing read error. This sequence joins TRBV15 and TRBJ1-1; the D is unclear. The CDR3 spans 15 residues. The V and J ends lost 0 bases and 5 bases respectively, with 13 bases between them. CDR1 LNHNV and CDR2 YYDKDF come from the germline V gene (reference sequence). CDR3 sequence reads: CATSRDLSGGTEAFF. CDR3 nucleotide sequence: TGTGCCACCAGCAGAGATTTGTCAGGAGGAACTGAAGCTTTCTTT.

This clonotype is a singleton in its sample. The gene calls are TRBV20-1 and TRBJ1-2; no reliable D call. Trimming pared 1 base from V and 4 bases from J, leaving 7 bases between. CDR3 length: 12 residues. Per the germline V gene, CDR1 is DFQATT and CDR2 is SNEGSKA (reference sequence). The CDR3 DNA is TGCAGTGCTAGAGTGACTAGCTATGGCTACACCTTC. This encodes CSARVTSYGYTF.

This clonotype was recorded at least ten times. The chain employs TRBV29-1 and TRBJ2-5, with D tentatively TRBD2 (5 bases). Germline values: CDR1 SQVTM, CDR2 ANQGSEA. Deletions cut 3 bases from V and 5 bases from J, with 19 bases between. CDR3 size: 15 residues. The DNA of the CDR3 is TGCAGCGTTGATATAATCGGCGGGTGGTCGGAGACCCAGTACTTC. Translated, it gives CSVDIIGGWSETQYF.

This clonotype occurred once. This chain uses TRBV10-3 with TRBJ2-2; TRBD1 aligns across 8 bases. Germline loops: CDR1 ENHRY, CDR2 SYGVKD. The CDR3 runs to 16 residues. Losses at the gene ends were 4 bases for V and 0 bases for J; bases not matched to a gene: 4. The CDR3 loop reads CAISAAGGANTGELFF. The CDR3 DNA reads TGTGCCATCAGTGCCGCAGGGGGCGCGAACACCGGGGAGCTGTTTTTT.

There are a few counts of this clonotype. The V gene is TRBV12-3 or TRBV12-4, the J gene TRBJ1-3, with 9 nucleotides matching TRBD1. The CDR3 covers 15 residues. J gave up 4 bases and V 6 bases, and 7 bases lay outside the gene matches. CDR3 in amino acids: CASSRDRVAGNTIYF. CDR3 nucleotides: TGTGCCAGCAGCCGGGACAGGGTGGCCGGAAACACCATATATTTT.

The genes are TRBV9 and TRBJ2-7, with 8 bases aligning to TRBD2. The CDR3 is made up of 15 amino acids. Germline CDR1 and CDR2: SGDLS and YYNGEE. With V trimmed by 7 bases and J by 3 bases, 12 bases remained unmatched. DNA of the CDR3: TGTGCCAGCGAAGACCCCTGGCGGGAGGTCTACGAGCAGTACTTC. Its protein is CASEDPWREVYEQYF.

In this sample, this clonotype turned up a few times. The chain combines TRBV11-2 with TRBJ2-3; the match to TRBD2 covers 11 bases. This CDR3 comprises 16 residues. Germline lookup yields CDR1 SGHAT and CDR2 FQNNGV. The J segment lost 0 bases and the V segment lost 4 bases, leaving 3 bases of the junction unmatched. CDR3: CASSYRLAGSTDTQYF. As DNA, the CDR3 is TGTGCCAGCAGCTACCGACTAGCGGGGAGCACAGATACGCAGTATTTT.

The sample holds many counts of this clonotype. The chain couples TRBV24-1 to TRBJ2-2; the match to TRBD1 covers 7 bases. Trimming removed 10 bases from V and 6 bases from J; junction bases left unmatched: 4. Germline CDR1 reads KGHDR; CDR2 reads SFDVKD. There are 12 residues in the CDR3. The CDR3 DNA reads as TGTGCCACTCGGGACAGCCCCGGGGAGCTGTTTTTT. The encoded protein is CATRDSPGELFF.

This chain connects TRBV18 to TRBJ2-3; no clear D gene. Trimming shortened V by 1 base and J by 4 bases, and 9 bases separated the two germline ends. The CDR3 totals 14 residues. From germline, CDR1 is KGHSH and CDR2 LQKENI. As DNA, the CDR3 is TGTGCCAGCTCACCACAGCTCGCAGCAGATACGCAGTATTTT. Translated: CASSPQLAADTQYF.

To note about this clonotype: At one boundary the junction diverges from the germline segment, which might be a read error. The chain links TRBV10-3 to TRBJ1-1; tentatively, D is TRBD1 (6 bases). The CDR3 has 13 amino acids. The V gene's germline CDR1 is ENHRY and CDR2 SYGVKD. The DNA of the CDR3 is TGTGCCAGCAGTGTCAGGGGAGGCACTGAAGCTTTCTTT. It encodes CASSVRGGTEAFF.

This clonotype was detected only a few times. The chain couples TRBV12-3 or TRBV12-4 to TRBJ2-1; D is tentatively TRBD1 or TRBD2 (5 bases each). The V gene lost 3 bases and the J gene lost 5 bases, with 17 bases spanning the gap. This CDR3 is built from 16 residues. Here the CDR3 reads CASSFWTRDAHNEQFF. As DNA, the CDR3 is TGTGCCAGCAGTTTTTGGACCCGGGACGCCCACAATGAGCAGTTCTTC.

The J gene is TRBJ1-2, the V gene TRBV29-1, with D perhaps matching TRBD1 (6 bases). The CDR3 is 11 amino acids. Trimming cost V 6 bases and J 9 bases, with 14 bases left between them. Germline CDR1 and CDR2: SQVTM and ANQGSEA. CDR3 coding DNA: TGCAGCGTACTCGGCGGGACAAGCTACACCTTC. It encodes CSVLGGTSYTF.